This T cell receptor (beta chain) was identified in a study of monozygotic twins with inflammatory bowel disease. In eight separate reactions per sample, cDNA was generated. No DNA is given; TCRdb re-called the 5' RACE reads and lists each CDR3 protein once. The sample table includes approximately 400,000 distinct CDR3 sequences. Whole-blood total RNA was extracted without T cell sorting. The CDR3 has 13 amino acids. The chain carries TRBV12-3 or TRBV12-4 and TRBJ1-2; TCRdb selects TRBD1, and the lack of DNA leaves this call unchecked. The specimen was blood. This TCR was recovered from a human donor with ulcerative colitis or Crohn's disease, or a healthy co-twin of an affected twin (not recorded which). Here the CDR3 reads CASSSAGGYGYTF.